This T cell receptor beta chain was captured by sequencing in a study of immune cell composition in non-small cell lung cancer. Study results and caveats: Tumour TCR-beta clonality showed no significant link to smoking pack-years.

For this clone: Its antigen is still unknown.

Profiling relied on immunoSEQ multiplex PCR, and the TCRdb table lists in-frame clones only, not all of them. Of 4,000 to 5,000 clones in the sample, approximately 71% are singletons; the top ten hold 7.5% to 9%. Germline loops: CDR1 SGHRS, CDR2 YFSETQ. This CDR3 has 14 residues. The trim removed 4 bases at V and 7 bases at J, leaving 5 bases unmatched. The normal lung sample lay at least 3 cm, and maximally far, from the tumour. The sequencing input was non-adjacent lung tissue. The chain recombines TRBV5-1 with TRBJ2-2, with 9 positions matching TRBD2. The clonotype originates from a human donor with non-small cell lung cancer. CDR3 nucleotides: TGCGCCAGCAGCCCGGGACTAGCAGGCGGGGAGCTGTTTTTT. This sequence encodes CASSPGLAGGELFF.